This passage covers 5 T cell receptor beta chains from one sample sequenced in a study of blood T cell repertoires in COVID-19 (TCRdb year 2020). The library came from the immunoSEQ multiplex PCR assay. Imported from immuneACCESS, the table was reduced by TCRdb to in-frame sequences with V and J called. These copies leave out some clones; in studies compared against another copy, an unresolved V gene accounts for under half, and the cause of the remainder is not known. Within this sample are about 110,000 clones, with about 80% of them counted one time only. About 3.7% of the sample is held by the ten biggest clonotypes. Sequencing was carried out using peripheral blood. Receptor source: a woman at least 80 years old with acute or convalescent COVID-19.

The chain combines TRBV27 with TRBJ2-1; 14 bases are a match to TRBD2. The V segment lost 7 bases and the J segment 7 bases; nucleotides outside the gene matches: 15. The germline gives CDR1 MNHEY, CDR2 SMNVEV (reference sequence). The CDR3 loop spans 18 amino acids. CDR3 DNA sequence: TGTGCCAGCACCCTACGACTAGCGGGGGGGCAATGGGGGAATGAGCAGTTCTTC. It codes for CASTLRLAGGQWGNEQFF.

V is TRBV4-2 and J is TRBJ2-6; 7 nucleotides line up with TRBD1. CDR3 length: 18 residues. Germline CDR1 LGHNA, CDR2 YNFKEQ. V trimming: 0 bases; J trimming: 3 bases; junction bases outside the gene matches: 8. The CDR3 region is CASSQDPSDRFGANVLTF. In DNA form, the CDR3 reads TGTGCCAGCAGCCAAGACCCTTCGGACAGGTTTGGGGCCAACGTCCTGACTTTC.

The CDR3 sequence: CAISGQASSGANVLTF. In nucleotides, the CDR3 is TGTGCCATCAGTGGACAGGCCAGCTCTGGGGCCAACGTCCTGACTTTC. The chain employs TRBV10-3 and TRBJ2-6; possibly TRBD1 for D (6 bases). CDR1 and CDR2 from the germline V gene are ENHRY and SYGVKD. V lost 4 bases and J lost 0, with 10 bases in between. This CDR3 has 16 amino acids.

The V call is TRBV29-1, the J call TRBJ2-1; 9 nucleotides line up with TRBD1. CDR1 is SQVTM, CDR2 ANQGSEA, per germline. With V trimmed by 5 bases and J by 5 bases, 4 bases remained unmatched. This CDR3 has 13 amino acids. The CDR3 DNA follows: TGCAGCGTTACCGGGACAGGGAACAATGAGCAGTTCTTC. Protein: CSVTGTGNNEQFF.

The V and J genes are TRBV5-1 and TRBJ2-1; D may be TRBD2 (5 bases). The germline V gene has CDR1 SGHRS and CDR2 YFSETQ. V was cut by 4 bases and J by 9 bases, with 17 bases left in between. CDR3 length: 14 residues. The CDR3 nucleotides are TGCGCCAGCAGCCTTCACAGACAAGAGGGTGAGCAGTTCTTC. It codes for CASSLHRQEGEQFF. Full variable domain (outside the CDR3, taken from reference TRBV5-1 and TRBJ2-1): KAGVTQTPRYLIKTRGQQVTLSCSPISGHRSVSWYQQTPGQGLQFLFEYFSETQRNKGNFPGRFSGRQFSNSRSEMNVSTLELGDSALYLCASSLHRQEGEQFFGPGTRLTVL.